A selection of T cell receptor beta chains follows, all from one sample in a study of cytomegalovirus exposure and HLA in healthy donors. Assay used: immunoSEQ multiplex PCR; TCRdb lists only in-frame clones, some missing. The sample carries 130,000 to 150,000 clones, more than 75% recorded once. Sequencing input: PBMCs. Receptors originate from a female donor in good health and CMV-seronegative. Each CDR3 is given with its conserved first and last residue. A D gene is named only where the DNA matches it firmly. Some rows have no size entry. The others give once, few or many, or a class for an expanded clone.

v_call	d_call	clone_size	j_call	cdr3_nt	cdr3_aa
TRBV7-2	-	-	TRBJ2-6	TGTGCCAGCAGCTTAGTTTCCCGGGCTGGGGCCAACGTCCTGACTTTC	CASSLVSRAGANVLTF
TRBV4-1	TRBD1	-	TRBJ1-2	TGCGCCAGCGGGGGGACAGGTCCGGCGGGTGGCTACACCTTC	CASGGTGPAGGYTF
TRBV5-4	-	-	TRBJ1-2	TGTGCCAGCAGCTCTCAGGGTTTAGGAGGCTACACCTTC	CASSSQGLGGYTF
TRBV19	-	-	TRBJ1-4	TGTGCCAGTAGTCTCCAGACTAATGAAAAACTGTTTTTT	CASSLQTNEKLFF
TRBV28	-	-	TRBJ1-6	TGTGCCACTGAGGGGGTATCGGGCCTCTCCTATAATTCACCCCTCCACTTT	CATEGVSGLSYNSPLHF
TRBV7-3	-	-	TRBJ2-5	TGTGCCAGCAGCCGCGGGGCTATGTACCAAGAGACCCAGTACTTC	CASSRGAMYQETQYF
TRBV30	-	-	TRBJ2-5	TGTGCCTGGAGTGTACTTCAAGAGACCCAGTACTTC	CAWSVLQETQYF
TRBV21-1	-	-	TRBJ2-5	TGTGCCAGCAGCAAAGCGGTTGTGGGGAGCGGGGAGGAAGAGACCCAGTACTTC	CASSKAVVGSGEEETQYF
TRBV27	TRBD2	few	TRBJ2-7	TGTGCCAGCAGACCCCGGGGGGGCGCCGCGCCTCCGTACTTC	CASRPRGGAAPPYF
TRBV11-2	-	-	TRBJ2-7	TGTGCCAGCAGCTTAGGCAGGGGCGAGCAGTACTTC	CASSLGRGEQYF
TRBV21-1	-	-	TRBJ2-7	TGTGCCAGCAGCAAAGGAAGCGGGAGGGATCCCTACGAGCAGTACTTC	CASSKGSGRDPYEQYF
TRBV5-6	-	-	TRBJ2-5	TGTGCCAGCAGCTTGCTCTACGTACCTTCGTATCAAGAGACCCAGTACTTC	CASSLLYVPSYQETQYF
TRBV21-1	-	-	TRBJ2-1	TGTGCCAGCTGCCGTGAGGACAGGGGGTCCTACAATGAGCAGTTCTTC	CASCREDRGSYNEQFF
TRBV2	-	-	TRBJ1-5	TGTGCCAGCAGTGATGACGAGGGCTACAATCAGCCCCAGCATTTT	CASSDDEGYNQPQHF
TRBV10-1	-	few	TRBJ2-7	TGCGCCAGCAGTGAGACTAGCTACGAGCAGTACTTC	CASSETSYEQYF
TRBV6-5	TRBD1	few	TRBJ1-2	TGTGCCAGCAGGGACGACAGGGACGGCTACACCTTC	CASRDDRDGYTF
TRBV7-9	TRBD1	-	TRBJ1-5	TGTGCCAGCAGCTTACCGCCTGACAGGGGGATCATCGGCAATCAGCCCCAGCATTTT	CASSLPPDRGIIGNQPQHF
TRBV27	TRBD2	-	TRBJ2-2	TGTGCCAGCAGGCGCCAAGCGGGGGGGGCGAGGGAGCTGTTTTTT	CASRRQAGGARELFF
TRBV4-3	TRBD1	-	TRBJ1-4	TGCGCCAGCAGCCAAGTAGGGGGCAAGAGATCTAATGAAAAACTGTTTTTT	CASSQVGGKRSNEKLFF
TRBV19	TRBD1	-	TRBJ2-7	TGTGCCAGTAGTACCCGGGACAGAACCTACGAGCAGTACTTC	CASSTRDRTYEQYF
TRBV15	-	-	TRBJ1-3	TGTGCCACCAGCAGAGATAACGACATGATCATATATTTT	CATSRDNDMIIYF
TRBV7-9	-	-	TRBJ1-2	TGTGCCAGCAGCAGTGGACAGTATGGCTACACCTTC	CASSSGQYGYTF
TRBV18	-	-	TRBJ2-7	TGTGCCAGCTCACCGGAGGGCAGGCCTTCCTACGAGCAGTACTTC	CASSPEGRPSYEQYF
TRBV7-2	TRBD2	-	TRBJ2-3	TGTGCCAGCAGCCCCTGGGGACTAGCGGGGAGCACAGATACGCAGTATTTT	CASSPWGLAGSTDTQYF
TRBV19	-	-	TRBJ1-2	TGTGCCAGTAGTATTGGGCAGGCGAACTATGGCTACACCTTC	CASSIGQANYGYTF
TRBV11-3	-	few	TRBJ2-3	TGTGCCAGCAGCTTAGACGGACAGCCGGCGGATACGCAGTATTTT	CASSLDGQPADTQYF
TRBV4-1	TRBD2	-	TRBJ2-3	TGCGCCAGCAGCCGGTTTGGGACTATACCCACAGATACGCAGTATTTT	CASSRFGTIPTDTQYF
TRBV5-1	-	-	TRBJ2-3	TGCGCCAGCAGCTTGAATGTTGGCCTGGGGGCAGGAGATACGCAGTATTTT	CASSLNVGLGAGDTQYF
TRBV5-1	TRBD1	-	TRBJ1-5	TGCGCCAGCAGCGCAATCGCCGGGACAGGGTTTCAGCCCCAGCATTTT	CASSAIAGTGFQPQHF
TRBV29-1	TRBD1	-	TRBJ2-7	TGCAGCGTTTTGTTGGACAGGGATCAGGGCGAGCAGTACTTC	CSVLLDRDQGEQYF
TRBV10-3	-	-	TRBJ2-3	TGTGCCATCAGTGAAGCTCGTAGTTTACAGTATTTT	CAISEARSLQYF
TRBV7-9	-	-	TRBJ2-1	TGTGCCAGCAGCTCACTAGCCGTAGCGGCCTCCTACAATGAGCAGTTCTTC	CASSSLAVAASYNEQFF
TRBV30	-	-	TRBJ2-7	TGTGCCTGGAGCCACTTACAGGGATACGAGCAGTACTTC	CAWSHLQGYEQYF
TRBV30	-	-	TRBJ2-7	TGTGCCTGGAGTGGAACGCCTACCTACGAGCAGTACTTC	CAWSGTPTYEQYF
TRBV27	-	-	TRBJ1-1	TGTGCCAGCAGTTGGGGGGGTGGGGGTGAAGCTTTCTTT	CASSWGGGGEAFF
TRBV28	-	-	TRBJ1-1	TGTGCCAGCAGTCTCACAGGGCCGGACGAAGCTTTCTTT	CASSLTGPDEAFF
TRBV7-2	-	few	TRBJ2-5	TGTGCCAGCAGCTTAGACAGGTCCGGGACCCAGTACTTC	CASSLDRSGTQYF
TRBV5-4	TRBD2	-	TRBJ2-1	TGTGCCAGCAGCTGGCCGGGACTAGGAATAAATGAGCAGTTCTTC	CASSWPGLGINEQFF
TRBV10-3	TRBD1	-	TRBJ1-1	TGTGCCATCAGTGAGTCCACAGGGGAATTCAACACTGAAGCTTTCTTT	CAISESTGEFNTEAFF
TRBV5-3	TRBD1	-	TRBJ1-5	TGTGCCAGAAGCTCCTGGACAGGTCGCGAAGGGAGCAATCAGCCCCAGCATTTT	CARSSWTGREGSNQPQHF
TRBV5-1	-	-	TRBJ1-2	TGCGCCAGCAGCTTCACAGGGTGCGGCTACACCTTC	CASSFTGCGYTF
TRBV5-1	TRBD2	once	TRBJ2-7	TGCGCCAGCAGCTCGCAAACGGGAGGAAACGAGCAGTACTTC	CASSSQTGGNEQYF
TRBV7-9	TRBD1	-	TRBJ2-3	TGTGCCAGCAGCTTTACCGGGACAGGGGCAGATACGCAGTATTTT	CASSFTGTGADTQYF
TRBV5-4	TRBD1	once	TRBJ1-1	TGTGCCAGCAGTCCGCGAACAGGGGGCCTCACTGAAGCTTTCTTT	CASSPRTGGLTEAFF
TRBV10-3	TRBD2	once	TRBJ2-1	TGTGCCATCAGTAGCGGGGGGGCCCCCGATGAGCAGTTCTTC	CAISSGGAPDEQFF
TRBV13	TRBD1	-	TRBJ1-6	TGTGCCAGCAGCTCTATGTTCCCCAGGGGGTCCTATAATTCACCCCTCCACTTT	CASSSMFPRGSYNSPLHF
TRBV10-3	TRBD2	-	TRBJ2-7	TGTGCCATCGCGGCTAGCGGGGGAAACGAGCAGTACTTC	CAIAASGGNEQYF
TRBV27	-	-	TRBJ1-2	TGTGCCAGCAGTTCCATCTTCGGGGGAAGCGGCTATGGCTACACCTTC	CASSSIFGGSGYGYTF